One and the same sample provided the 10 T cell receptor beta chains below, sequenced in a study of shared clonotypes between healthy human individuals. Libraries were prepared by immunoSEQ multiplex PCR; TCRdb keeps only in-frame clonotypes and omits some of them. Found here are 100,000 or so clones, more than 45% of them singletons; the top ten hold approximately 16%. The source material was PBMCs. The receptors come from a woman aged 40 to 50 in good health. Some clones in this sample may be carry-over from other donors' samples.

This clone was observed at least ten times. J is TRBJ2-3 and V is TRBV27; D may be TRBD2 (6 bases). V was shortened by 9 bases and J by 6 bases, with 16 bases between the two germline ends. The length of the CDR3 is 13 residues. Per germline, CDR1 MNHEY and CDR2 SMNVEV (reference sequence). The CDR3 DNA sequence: TGTGCCAGTAGCGGTCTGGTGGCGGATACGCAGTATTTT. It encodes CASSGLVADTQYF.

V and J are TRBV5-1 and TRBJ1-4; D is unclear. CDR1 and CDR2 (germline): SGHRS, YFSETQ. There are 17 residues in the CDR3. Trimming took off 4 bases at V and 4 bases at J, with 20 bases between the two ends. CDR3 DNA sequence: TGCGCCAGCAGCCTTATGTCCCCGCCCGGTTTTAATGAAAAACTGTTTTTT. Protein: CASSLMSPPGFNEKLFF.

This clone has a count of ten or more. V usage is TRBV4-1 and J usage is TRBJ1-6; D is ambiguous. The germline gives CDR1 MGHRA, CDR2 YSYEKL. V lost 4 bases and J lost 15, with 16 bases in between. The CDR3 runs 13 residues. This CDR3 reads CASSPESRYNLHF. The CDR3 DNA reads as TGCGCCAGCAGCCCCGAATCGAGGTATAACCTCCACTTT.

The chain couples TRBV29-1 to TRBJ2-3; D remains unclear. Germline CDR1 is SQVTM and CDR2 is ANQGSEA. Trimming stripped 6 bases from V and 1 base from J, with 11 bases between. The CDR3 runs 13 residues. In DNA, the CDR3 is TGCAGCGTCCGGACCTCTGGCACAGATACGCAGTATTTT. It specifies CSVRTSGTDTQYF.

CDR3: CASTIGGYNEQFF. In nucleotides, the CDR3 is TGTGCCAGCACCATCGGGGGGTACAATGAGCAGTTCTTC. The chain is built from TRBV6-1 and TRBJ2-1, with 7 bases identical to TRBD2. In germline, CDR1 is MNHNS, CDR2 SASEGT. The CDR3 is made up of 13 amino acids. Germline trimming cut 7 bases from V and 4 bases from J; bases unmatched to any gene: 4.

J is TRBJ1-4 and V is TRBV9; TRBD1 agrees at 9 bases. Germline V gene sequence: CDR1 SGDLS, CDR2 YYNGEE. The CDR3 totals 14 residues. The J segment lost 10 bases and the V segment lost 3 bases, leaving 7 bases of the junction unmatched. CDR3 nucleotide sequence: TGTGCCAGCAGCGCACAGGGGGCTAGGGGAAAACTGTTTTTT. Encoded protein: CASSAQGARGKLFF.

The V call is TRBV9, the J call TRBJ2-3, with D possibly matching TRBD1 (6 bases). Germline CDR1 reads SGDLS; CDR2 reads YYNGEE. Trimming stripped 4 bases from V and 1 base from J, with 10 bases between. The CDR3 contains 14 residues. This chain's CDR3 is CASSSRTGTDTQYF. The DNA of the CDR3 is TGTGCCAGCAGCTCGAGGACAGGCACAGATACGCAGTATTTT.

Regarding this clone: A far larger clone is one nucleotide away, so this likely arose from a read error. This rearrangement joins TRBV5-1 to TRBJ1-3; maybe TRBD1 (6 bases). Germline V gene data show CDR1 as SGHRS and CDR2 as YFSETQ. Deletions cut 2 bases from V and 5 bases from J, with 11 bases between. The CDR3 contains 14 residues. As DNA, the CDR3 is TGCGCCAGCAGCTTCACAGGGTCCCGAAACACCATATATTTT. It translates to CASSFTGSRNTIYF.

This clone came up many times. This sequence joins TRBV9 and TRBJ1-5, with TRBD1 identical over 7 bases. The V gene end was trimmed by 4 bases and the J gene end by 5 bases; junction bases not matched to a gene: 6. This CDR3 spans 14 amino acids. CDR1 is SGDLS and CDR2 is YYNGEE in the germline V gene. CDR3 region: CASSKGTADQPQHF. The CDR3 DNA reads TGTGCCAGCAGCAAAGGGACAGCCGATCAGCCCCAGCATTTT.

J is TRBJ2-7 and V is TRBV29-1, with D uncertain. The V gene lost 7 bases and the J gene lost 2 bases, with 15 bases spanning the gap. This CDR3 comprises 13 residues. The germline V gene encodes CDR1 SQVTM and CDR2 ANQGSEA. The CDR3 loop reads CSALDTTTYEQYF. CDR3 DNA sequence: TGCAGCGCCCTTGATACGACGACCTACGAGCAGTACTTC.